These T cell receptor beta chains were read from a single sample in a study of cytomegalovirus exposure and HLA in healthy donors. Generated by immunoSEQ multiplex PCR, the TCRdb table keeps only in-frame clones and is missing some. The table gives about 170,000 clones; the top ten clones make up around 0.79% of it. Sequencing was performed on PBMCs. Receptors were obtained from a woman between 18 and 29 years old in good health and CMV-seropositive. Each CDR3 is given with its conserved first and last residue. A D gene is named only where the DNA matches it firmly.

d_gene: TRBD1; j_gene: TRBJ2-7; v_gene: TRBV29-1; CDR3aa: CSVSRGPTRAYEQYF; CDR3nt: TGCAGCGTTTCCAGGGGGCCCACACGGGCCTACGAGCAGTACTTC
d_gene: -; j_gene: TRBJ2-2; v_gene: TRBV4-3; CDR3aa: CASSHSDSTGELFF; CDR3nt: TGCGCCAGCAGCCATTCAGACAGCACCGGGGAGCTGTTTTTT
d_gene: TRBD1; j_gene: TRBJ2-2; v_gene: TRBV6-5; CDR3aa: CASRGQGNTGELFF; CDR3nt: TGTGCCAGCAGAGGACAGGGGAACACCGGGGAGCTGTTTTTT
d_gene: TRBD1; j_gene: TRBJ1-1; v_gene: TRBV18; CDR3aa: CASKQPDRGLEAFF; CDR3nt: TGTGCCAGCAAACAACCGGACAGGGGGCTGGAAGCTTTCTTT
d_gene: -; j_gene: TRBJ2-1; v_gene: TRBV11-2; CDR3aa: CASSKSGQHNEQFF; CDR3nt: TGTGCCAGCAGCAAGTCGGGACAACACAATGAGCAGTTCTTC
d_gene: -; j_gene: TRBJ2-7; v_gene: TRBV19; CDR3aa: CASSGQGLGSYEQYF; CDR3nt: TGTGCCAGTAGTGGGCAGGGGCTCGGGTCCTACGAGCAGTACTTC
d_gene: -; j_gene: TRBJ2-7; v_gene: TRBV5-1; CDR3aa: CASSFFGGAHSSYEQYF; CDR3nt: TGCGCCAGCAGCTTTTTCGGTGGGGCCCACTCCTCCTACGAGCAGTACTTC
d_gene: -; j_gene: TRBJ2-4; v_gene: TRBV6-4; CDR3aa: CASSDVRRNIQYF; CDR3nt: TGTGCCAGCAGTGACGTGCGAAGAAACATTCAGTACTTC
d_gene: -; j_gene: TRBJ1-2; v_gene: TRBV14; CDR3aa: CASTNLAGGRHGYTF; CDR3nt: TGTGCCAGCACCAACTTGGCTGGAGGGCGGCATGGCTACACCTTC
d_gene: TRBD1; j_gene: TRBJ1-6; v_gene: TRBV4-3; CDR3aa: CASSAAQGRSPLHF; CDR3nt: TGCGCCAGCAGCGCAGCACAGGGGAGATCACCCCTCCACTTT
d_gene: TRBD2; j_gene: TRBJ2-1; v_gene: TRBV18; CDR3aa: CASSPTSGGEQFF; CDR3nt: TGTGCCAGCTCACCGACTAGCGGGGGGGAGCAGTTCTTC
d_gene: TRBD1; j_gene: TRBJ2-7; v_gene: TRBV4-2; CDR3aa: CASSPGGGSIWGYEQYF; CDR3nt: TGTGCCAGCAGCCCAGGGGGCGGGTCTATTTGGGGCTACGAGCAGTACTTC
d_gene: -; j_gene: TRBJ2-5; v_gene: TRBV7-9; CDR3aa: CASSPRKRNEKTQYF; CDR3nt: TGTGCCAGCAGCCCCCGAAAGCGGAACGAAAAGACCCAGTACTTC
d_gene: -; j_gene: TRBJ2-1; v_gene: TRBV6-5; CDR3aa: CASTRGGLNEQFF; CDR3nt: TGTGCCAGCACCAGAGGAGGGTTGAATGAGCAGTTCTTC
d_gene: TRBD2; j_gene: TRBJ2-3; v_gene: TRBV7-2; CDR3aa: CASSPPSGRVADTQYF; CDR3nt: TGTGCCAGCAGCCCCCCTAGCGGGAGGGTGGCAGATACGCAGTATTTT
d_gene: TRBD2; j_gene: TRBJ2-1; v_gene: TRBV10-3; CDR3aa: CAIRAGAYNEQFF; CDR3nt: TGTGCCATCCGGGCGGGAGCCTACAATGAGCAGTTCTTC
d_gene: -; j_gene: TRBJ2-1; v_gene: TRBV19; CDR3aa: CASSLHRNALGQQFF; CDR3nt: TGTGCCAGTAGTCTTCACAGGAACGCCTTGGGCCAACAGTTCTTC
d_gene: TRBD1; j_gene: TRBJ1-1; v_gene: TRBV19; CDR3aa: CASTSTGAAVEAFF; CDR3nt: TGTGCCAGTACCTCGACAGGGGCTGCTGTTGAAGCTTTCTTT
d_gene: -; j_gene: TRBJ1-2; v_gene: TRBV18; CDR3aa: CASSPTLTEFNYGYTF; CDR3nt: TGTGCCAGCTCTCCGACATTAACGGAATTCAACTATGGCTACACCTTC
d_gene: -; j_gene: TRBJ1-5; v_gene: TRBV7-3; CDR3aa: CASSLPHRAPGQPQHF; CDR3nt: TGTGCCAGCAGCTTGCCCCACAGGGCACCGGGACAGCCCCAGCATTTT
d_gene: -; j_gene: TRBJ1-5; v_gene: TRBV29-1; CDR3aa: CSVETGSGGNQPQHF; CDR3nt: TGCAGCGTTGAAACTGGCAGCGGAGGGAATCAGCCCCAGCATTTT
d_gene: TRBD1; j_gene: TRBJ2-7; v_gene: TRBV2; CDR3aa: CASSVQGSYEQYF; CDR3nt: TGTGCCAGCAGTGTACAGGGGTCCTACGAGCAGTACTTC